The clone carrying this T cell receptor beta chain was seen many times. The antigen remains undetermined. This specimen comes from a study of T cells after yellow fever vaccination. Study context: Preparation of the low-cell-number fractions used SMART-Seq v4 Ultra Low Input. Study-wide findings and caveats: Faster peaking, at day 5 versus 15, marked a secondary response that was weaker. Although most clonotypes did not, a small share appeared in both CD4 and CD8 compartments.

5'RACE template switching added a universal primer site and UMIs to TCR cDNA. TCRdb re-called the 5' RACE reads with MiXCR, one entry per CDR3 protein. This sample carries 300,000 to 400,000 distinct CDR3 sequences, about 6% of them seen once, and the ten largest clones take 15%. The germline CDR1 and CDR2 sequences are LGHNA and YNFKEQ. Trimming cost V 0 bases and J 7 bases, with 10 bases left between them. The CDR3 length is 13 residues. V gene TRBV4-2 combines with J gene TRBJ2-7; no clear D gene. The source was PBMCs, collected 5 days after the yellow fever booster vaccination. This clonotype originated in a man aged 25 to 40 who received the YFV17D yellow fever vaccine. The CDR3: CASSQDLVWEQYF. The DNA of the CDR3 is TGTGCCAGCAGCCAAGATCTTGTTTGGGAGCAGTACTTC.